One sample yielded the 26 T cell receptor beta chains listed below, sequenced in a study of identical twins. MiXCR, applied by TCRdb to the 5' RACE reads, yields one record per CDR3 protein. The sample has 450,000 or so distinct CDR3 sequences; 20% to 25% are singletons. The sample also formed part of further work on T cells expressing NK-cell markers.

The sample taken for sequencing was CD4+ T cells sorted from blood. The origin of the receptors is a woman younger than 30 in good health.

This clonotype has a handful of counts. V and J are TRBV2 and TRBJ2-1; D is perhaps TRBD1 or TRBD2 (5 bases each). Germline assignment: CDR1 SNHLY and CDR2 FYNNEI. There are 14 residues in the CDR3. With 3 bases removed from V and 9 bases from J, the gap between germline ends came to 15 bases. The CDR3 here is CASSDPTGRSEQFF. In DNA, the CDR3 is TGTGCCAGCAGTGATCCTACGGGGCGTAGTGAGCAGTTCTTC. The full variable domain, with the rest looked up from reference TRBV2 and TRBJ2-1, is EPEVTQTPSHQVTQMGQEVILRCVPISNHLYFYWYRQILGQKVEFLVSFYNNEISEKSEIFDDQFSVERPDGSNFTLKIRSTKLEDSAMYFCASSDPTGRSEQFFGPGTRLTVL.

This chain uses TRBV20-1 with TRBJ2-7, with 8 bases matching TRBD2. Trimming at V came to 6 bases and at J to 0 bases, leaving 7 bases not matched to a gene. Germline CDR1 and CDR2: DFQATT and SNEGSKA (reference sequence). The CDR3 has 14 residues. This CDR3 reads CSAPVAGSSYEQYF. The CDR3 DNA reads TGCAGTGCCCCAGTAGCGGGGAGCTCCTACGAGCAGTACTTC.

The V call is TRBV5-1, the J call TRBJ2-1; TRBD2 matches 15 bases. CDR1 is SGHRS, CDR2 YFSETQ, per germline. The CDR3 consists of 16 residues. The J segment lost 7 bases and the V segment lost 3 bases, leaving 5 bases of the junction unmatched. Written as DNA, the CDR3 is TGCGCCAGCAGCTGGACTAGCGGGAGGGTGTATAATGAGCAGTTCTTC. Protein sequence: CASSWTSGRVYNEQFF. The full variable domain, completed using reference TRBV5-1 and TRBJ2-1, is KAGVTQTPRYLIKTRGQQVTLSCSPISGHRSVSWYQQTPGQGLQFLFEYFSETQRNKGNFPGRFSGRQFSNSRSEMNVSTLELGDSALYLCASSWTSGRVYNEQFFGPGTRLTVL.

This clonotype was counted only a few times. CDR3 coding DNA: TGCGCCAGCAGTCGCGGAGCCCCCACAGATACGCAGTATTTT. Translated: CASSRGAPTDTQYF. The rearrangement uses TRBV5-1 and TRBJ2-3; no clear D. From germline, CDR1 is SGHRS and CDR2 YFSETQ. The CDR3 has 14 amino acids. The V end lost 5 bases, the J end lost 2 bases, and 12 bases lay between the germline ends.

This chain uses TRBV10-3 with TRBJ1-5, with TRBD1 as a possible D gene (6 bases). Trimming removed 1 base from V and 7 bases from J, with 14 bases in between. Germline loops: CDR1 ENHRY, CDR2 SYGVKD. CDR3 length: 15 residues. The CDR3 sequence is CAISEFTGADQPQHF. The DNA for the CDR3 is TGTGCCATCAGTGAGTTCACGGGGGCAGACCAGCCCCAGCATTTT.

V and J are TRBV5-1 and TRBJ1-5; TRBD1 is a possible D gene (5 bases). The CDR3 runs to 13 residues. Looked up from germline, CDR1 is SGHRS and CDR2 is YFSETQ. V lost 5 bases to trimming and J lost 8 bases, with 14 bases between them. Here the CDR3 reads CASSSQGGEPQHF. CDR3 in DNA: TGCGCCAGCAGTTCTCAGGGCGGGGAGCCCCAGCATTTT.

V gene TRBV7-8 combines with J gene TRBJ2-4; 10 bases map to TRBD2. The germline gives CDR1 SGHVS, CDR2 FQNEAQ. The CDR3 totals 14 residues. Trimming cost V 6 bases and J 7 bases; bases outside gene matches: 6. The CDR3 loop reads CASRAGGRGNIQYF. The DNA of the CDR3 is TGTGCCAGCAGAGCGGGGGGGAGAGGGAACATTCAGTACTTC.

This clonotype was detected a few times. This chain connects TRBV29-1 to TRBJ2-6; a weak D match, TRBD2 (6 bases). Trimming pared 7 bases from V and 4 bases from J, leaving 11 bases between. The CDR3 contains 13 residues. Germline-derived CDR1 and CDR2 are SQVTM and ANQGSEA. CDR3 nucleotide sequence: TGCAGCGCAGCGGGTACCGGGGCCAACGTCCTGACTTTC. Amino acid sequence: CSAAGTGANVLTF.

This clonotype was detected a few times. This chain connects TRBV9 to TRBJ2-1; TRBD2 aligns across 9 bases. V shed 4 bases, J shed 0 bases, and the junction held 5 bases outside the gene matches. This CDR3 region has 16 residues. The germline V gene encodes CDR1 SGDLS and CDR2 YYNGEE. CDR3 DNA: TGTGCCAGCAGCCTGACTAGCGGAACCTCCTACAATGAGCAGTTCTTC. This translates into CASSLTSGTSYNEQFF.

This clonotype has more than one count but fewer than ten. The J gene is TRBJ2-1, the V gene TRBV5-6; TRBD2 matches at 9 bases. Germline CDR1 reads SGHDT; CDR2 reads YYEEEE. V gave up 5 bases and J gave up 5 bases; unmatched junction bases: 5. The CDR3 loop spans 14 amino acids. This CDR3 reads CASRPRLADNEQFF. CDR3 in DNA: TGTGCCAGCAGACCTAGACTAGCGGACAATGAGCAGTTCTTC.

This chain links TRBV30 with TRBJ2-1; possible D gene TRBD2, 6 bases. The CDR3 length is 11 residues. The germline V gene has CDR1 GTSNPN and CDR2 SVGIG (reference sequence). Trimming cost V 0 bases and J 12 bases, with 9 bases left between them. Written as DNA, the CDR3 is TGTGCCTGGAGTGTGGGAGGAGGGCAGTTCTTC. It translates to CAWSVGGGQFF. Filled out from reference TRBV30 and TRBJ2-1, the complete variable domain reads SQTIHQWPATLVQPVGSPLSLECTVEGTSNPNLYWYRQAAGRGLQLLFYSVGIGQISSEVPQNLSASRPQDRQFILSSKKLLLSDSGFYLCAWSVGGGQFFGPGTRLTVL.

This clonotype has more than one count but fewer than ten. V usage is TRBV5-1 and J usage is TRBJ1-4, with no clear D. The CDR3 sequence is 13 residues long. Germline-derived CDR1 and CDR2 are SGHRS and YFSETQ. V lost 4 bases, J lost 6 bases, and 10 bases lay in between. The CDR3 is CASSVGPDEKLFF. The CDR3 bases are TGCGCCAGCAGCGTCGGGCCGGATGAAAAACTGTTTTTT.

In this sample, this clonotype turned up a few times. The rearrangement uses TRBV3-1 and TRBJ2-3; the match to TRBD1 covers 8 bases. The CDR3 runs to 15 residues. Germline V gene sequence: CDR1 LGHDT, CDR2 YNNKEL (reference sequence). The V and J ends lost 4 bases and 4 bases, in that order; junction bases with no gene match: 7. This chain's CDR3 is CASSLSTGASDTQYF. The DNA for the CDR3 is TGTGCCAGCAGCCTATCGACAGGGGCTTCAGATACGCAGTATTTT.

The chain uses TRBV7-9 and TRBJ2-2; D call uncertain. There are 13 residues in the CDR3. With 6 bases removed from V and 5 bases from J, the gap between germline ends came to 10 bases. Germline V gives CDR1 SEHNR, CDR2 FQNEAQ (reference sequence). DNA for the CDR3: TGTGCCAGCAGTTCCGATATGACCGGGGAGCTGTTTTTT. It codes for CASSSDMTGELFF.

This clonotype occurred a few times. The chain employs TRBV6-1 and TRBJ2-7; no clear D. V was cut by 6 bases and J by 4 bases, with 16 bases left in between. This CDR3 has 14 residues. The germline gives CDR1 MNHNS, CDR2 SASEGT. The CDR3 DNA is TGTGCCAGCAGGGCAACAAGAAGCCATTACGAGCAGTACTTC. Translating it yields CASRATRSHYEQYF.

This clonotype was observed many times. This rearrangement joins TRBV28 to TRBJ2-7; no reliable D call. In germline, CDR1 is MDHEN, CDR2 SYDVKM. Trimming shortened V by 8 bases and J by 2 bases, and 4 bases separated the two germline ends. The CDR3 extends over 10 amino acids. CDR3 in amino acids: CASGAYEQYF. In DNA, the CDR3 is TGTGCCAGCGGGGCCTACGAGCAGTACTTC.

This clonotype was detected a few times. This chain uses TRBV7-9 with TRBJ2-4, with a tentative D call TRBD1 (5 bases). The germline V and J ends were trimmed by 7 bases and 5 bases, with 12 bases remaining between them. Looked up from germline, CDR1 is SEHNR and CDR2 is FQNEAQ (reference sequence). This CDR3 contains 13 residues. CDR3 bases: TGTGCCAGCAACAGACAGAGCCAAAACATTCAGTACTTC. It encodes CASNRQSQNIQYF.

This clonotype was found a few times. The chain employs TRBV12-3 or TRBV12-4 and TRBJ2-2; 10 nucleotides align to TRBD2. V trimming: 11 bases; J trimming: 4 bases; junction bases outside the gene matches: 13. The CDR3 spans 16 residues. The CDR3 bases are TGTGCCTCAACTAGCGGGACCCTAAGGGGCACCGGGGAGCTGTTTTTT. Translating gives CASTSGTLRGTGELFF.

CDR3 nucleotides: TGTGCCAGCAGCTGGAGGACAGACAGCTCCTACGAGCAGTACTTC. Protein sequence: CASSWRTDSSYEQYF. The V call is TRBV7-9, the J call TRBJ2-7, with D perhaps matching TRBD1 (6 bases). There are 15 residues in the CDR3. The V end lost 4 bases, the J end lost 0 bases, and 13 bases lay between the germline ends. Germline assignment: CDR1 SEHNR and CDR2 FQNEAQ (reference sequence).

The rearrangement uses TRBV14 and TRBJ2-7, with 7 bases identical to TRBD1. V lost 4 bases to trimming and J lost 2 bases; unmatched junction nucleotides: 8. The CDR3 extends over 15 amino acids. From germline, CDR1 is SGHDN and CDR2 FVKESK. This chain's CDR3 is CASSRGQPDTYEQYF. CDR3 in DNA: TGTGCCAGCAGCCGGGGACAGCCAGATACCTACGAGCAGTACTTC.

This clonotype was seen a few times. This sequence joins TRBV5-1 and TRBJ2-3; D is tentatively TRBD1 or TRBD2 (5 bases each). There are 16 residues in the CDR3. V gave up 1 base and J gave up 4 bases, with 16 bases separating them. Germline V lookup: CDR1 SGHRS, CDR2 YFSETQ. The CDR3 sequence: CASSLIAQGRPDTQYF. The CDR3 DNA follows: TGCGCCAGCAGCTTGATCGCTCAGGGACGACCAGATACGCAGTATTTT.

J is TRBJ2-1 and V is TRBV5-1, with unresolved D. V lost 4 bases and J 0 bases, leaving 11 bases between the germline ends. This CDR3 contains 15 residues. The germline CDR1 and CDR2 sequences are SGHRS and YFSETQ. CDR3 residues: CASSPNSGSYNEQFF. The CDR3 DNA reads as TGCGCCAGCAGCCCCAATTCCGGCTCCTACAATGAGCAGTTCTTC.

This clonotype was recorded once. V gene TRBV20-1 combines with J gene TRBJ2-4; D is unclear. Trimming cost V 4 bases and J 0 bases, with 13 bases left between them. CDR1 and CDR2 (germline): DFQATT, SNEGSKA (reference sequence). This CDR3 spans 15 amino acids. As DNA, the CDR3 is TGCAGTGCTACCCGAGACCGCCCAGCCAAAAACATTCAGTACTTC. Residues: CSATRDRPAKNIQYF.

A few counts support this clonotype. This chain uses TRBV7-9 with TRBJ2-2; D is unresolved. Looked up from germline, CDR1 is SEHNR and CDR2 is FQNEAQ (reference sequence). The V end was cut by 7 bases, the J end by 10 bases, with 13 bases between. This CDR3 spans 12 amino acids. This CDR3 is CASTVIQEELFF. The CDR3 coding sequence is TGTGCCAGCACCGTAATTCAGGAGGAGCTGTTTTTT.

This chain uses TRBV6-5 with TRBJ2-7; D is tentatively TRBD1 or TRBD2 (7 bases each). V dropped 4 bases and J dropped 3 bases, with 16 bases sitting between them. This CDR3 has 15 amino acids. Germline V lookup: CDR1 MNHEY, CDR2 SVGAGI. CDR3 sequence reads: CASSSRGGGSYEQYF. CDR3 nucleotides: TGTGCCAGCAGTTCACGAGGGGGCGGGAGCTACGAGCAGTACTTC.

This clonotype has more than one count but fewer than ten. The V and J genes are TRBV10-3 and TRBJ2-2, with 8 bases identical to TRBD2. Germline values: CDR1 ENHRY, CDR2 SYGVKD. J was trimmed by 4 bases and V by 2 bases; bases with no gene match: 3. This CDR3 is 15 amino acids long. CDR3 residues: CAISEKREITGELFF. The DNA for the CDR3 is TGTGCCATCAGTGAGAAGCGGGAGATCACCGGGGAGCTGTTTTTT.